This T cell receptor (beta chain) was retrieved from a study of Ad26.COV2.S vaccination and SARS-CoV-2 variants. Overall study context: Each vaccinee took Ad26.COV2.S intramuscularly, once or twice 56 days apart.

The method was immunoSEQ multiplex PCR; TCRdb's version includes in-frame clones alone and lacks a portion of them. The sample gives 400,000 to 450,000 clones, 90% of which show up once; 10% to 15% is in the top ten. Trimming shortened V by 2 bases and J by 7 bases, and 15 bases separated the two germline ends. The CDR3 loop spans 15 amino acids. Germline CDR1 MNHNS, CDR2 SASEGT. The treatment denotes: roughly 19 received Ad26.COV2.S at low or high dose, single or two shots; 5 received placebo; per-sample allocation not given. Repertoires come from day 63 after the first vaccine or placebo injection.

The source is a person between 18 and 59 years old who received the Ad26.COV2.S COVID-19 vaccine or a placebo. The source was peripheral blood, collected in a trial of Ad26.COV2.S vaccine versus placebo. This sequence joins TRBV6-1 and TRBJ2-1; D ambiguous. This CDR3 reads CASSEPYPGGNEQFF. The CDR3 bases are TGTGCCAGCAGTGAACCTTACCCTGGTGGGAATGAGCAGTTCTTC.